These 9 T cell receptor beta chains were all obtained from the same sample, sequenced in a study of identical twins (dated by TCRdb to 2016 to 2017). Library method: 5' RACE. Sequencer: Illumina HiSeq 2000. The public reads were reprocessed in TCRdb via fastp at Q25 and MiXCR, keeping in-frame beta chains. Each CDR3 protein appears once, grouped with its most common genes and DNA. This sample comprises 400,000 to 550,000 distinct CDR3 sequences, approximately 24% of them detected only once. The ten most abundant clones make up 2.9% of the sample. These sequences were also reported in another study, on T cells expressing NK-cell markers.

Sequences were obtained from CD4+ T cells sorted from blood. The receptors were sampled from a young woman in good health.

This chain connects TRBV5-1 to TRBJ2-5; 7 nucleotides line up with TRBD1. The CDR3 runs to 14 residues. Germline assignment: CDR1 SGHRS and CDR2 YFSETQ. Unmatched junction bases numbered 4, after V lost 3 bases and J lost 2 bases. CDR3 in DNA: TGCGCCAGCAGCTCCTGGGACAGACAAGAGACCCAGTACTTC. Translated: CASSSWDRQETQYF. Supplemented by reference TRBV5-1 and TRBJ2-5, the full variable domain reads KAGVTQTPRYLIKTRGQQVTLSCSPISGHRSVSWYQQTPGQGLQFLFEYFSETQRNKGNFPGRFSGRQFSNSRSEMNVSTLELGDSALYLCASSSWDRQETQYFGPGTRLLVL.

This clonotype was counted a few times. The rearrangement joins TRBV2 to TRBJ2-7, with 11 bases that match TRBD1. V gave up 10 bases and J gave up 4 bases; unmatched junction bases: 12. The CDR3 extends over 15 amino acids. Germline lookup yields CDR1 SNHLY and CDR2 FYNNEI. The CDR3 region is CAITSLGQGEYEQYF. For the CDR3, the DNA is TGTGCCATAACTTCCTTGGGACAGGGGGAGTACGAGCAGTACTTC.

This clonotype was seen repeatedly, ten times or more. The V and J genes are TRBV20-1 and TRBJ1-1, with D hard to call. The V end lost 6 bases, the J end lost 10 bases, and 21 bases lay between the germline ends. Germline V gene sequence: CDR1 DFQATT, CDR2 SNEGSKA (reference sequence). The CDR3 contains 13 residues. CDR3 DNA: TGCAGTGCCCGACCCTCCAGTAGCCGGACAGCTTTCTTT. It yields the protein CSARPSSSRTAFF.

The chain carries TRBV29-1 and TRBJ2-7; the D gene is possibly TRBD1 (5 bases). Trimming took 3 bases from V and 3 from J, leaving 9 bases between them. CDR1 SQVTM and CDR2 ANQGSEA come from the germline V gene. This CDR3 comprises 12 residues. The CDR3 nucleotides are TGCAGCGTTGATGGGGCGAACTACGAGCAGTACTTC. It specifies CSVDGANYEQYF.

This clonotype occurred many times. V and J are TRBV20-1 and TRBJ1-3, with D unresolved. The V end lost 2 bases, the J end lost 4 bases, and 9 bases lay between the germline ends. Germline assignment: CDR1 DFQATT and CDR2 SNEGSKA (reference sequence). CDR3 size: 13 residues. The CDR3 sequence is CSARRGSGNTIYF. The DNA for the CDR3 is TGCAGTGCTAGACGGGGTTCGGGAAACACCATATATTTT.

The rearrangement joins TRBV5-1 to TRBJ2-2, with a tentative D call TRBD2 (6 bases). V was shortened by 6 bases and J by 0 bases, with 12 bases between the two germline ends. CDR1 is SGHRS and CDR2 is YFSETQ in the germline V gene. The CDR3 loop spans 15 amino acids. The CDR3 protein is CASTGSTSNTGELFF. DNA for the CDR3: TGCGCCAGCACCGGGAGCACTTCGAACACCGGGGAGCTGTTTTTT.

The J gene is TRBJ1-1, the V gene TRBV29-1; D is unclear. This CDR3 contains 11 residues. The V gene's germline CDR1 is SQVTM and CDR2 ANQGSEA. Trimming shortened V by 5 bases and J by 2 bases, and 6 bases separated the two germline ends. For the CDR3, the DNA is TGCAGCGTTATCCATAACACTGAAGCTTTCTTT. The encoded protein is CSVIHNTEAFF.

V is TRBV5-8 and J is TRBJ2-2; D is ambiguous. Trimming stripped 3 bases from V and 6 bases from J, with 12 bases between. The germline V gene encodes CDR1 SGHTS and CDR2 YDEGEE. This CDR3 has 14 residues. CDR3 protein: CASSWTPMAGELFF. The CDR3 DNA reads as TGTGCCAGCAGCTGGACCCCCATGGCCGGGGAGCTGTTTTTT.

This clonotype has only a few counts. The chain links TRBV20-1 to TRBJ2-7, with D unresolved. The CDR3 consists of 12 residues. Germline V gives CDR1 DFQATT, CDR2 SNEGSKA (reference sequence). V was trimmed by 2 bases and J by 3 bases, leaving 8 bases between them. The CDR3 DNA sequence: TGCAGTGCTAGACAGAGCTACTACGAGCAGTACTTC. The encoded protein is CSARQSYYEQYF.